Listed below are T cell receptor beta chains from one sample, sequenced in a study of blood T cells in healthy people across ages. From the 5' RACE reads, TCRdb called clonotypes with MiXCR, one entry per CDR3 protein. The sample contains fewer than 2,000,000 distinct CDR3 sequences, about 31% of which appear only once. Sequenced material: blood. The receptors shown here come from a woman in her twenties or thirties in good health. CDR3s include the opening cysteine and the closing phenylalanine or tryptophan. The order of the fields is D gene, CDR3 length, clone size, J gene, V gene, CDR3 DNA, CDR3 protein. A D gene is named only where the DNA matches it firmly. Size is stated for part of the rows, as once, few or many counts, or as a class when the clone is expanded.

NA	14	NA	TRBJ1-5	TRBV24-1	TGTGCCACCAGTGATGCCCCCATCTCCCAGCCCCAGCATTTT	CATSDAPISQPQHF
TRBD2	15	NA	TRBJ2-3	TRBV4-2	TGTGCCAGCAGCCTTATGACTAGCGCAGTTGATACGCAGTATTTT	CASSLMTSAVDTQYF
TRBD1	13	NA	TRBJ2-5	TRBV20-1	TGCAGTGCTAGGCCGACAGGGCAGGAGACCCAGTACTTC	CSARPTGQETQYF
TRBD2	16	NA	TRBJ2-5	TRBV12-3/TRBV12-4	TGTGCCAGCAGTTTAGCTCTCCTAGCGGGGCTGGAGACCCAGTACTTC	CASSLALLAGLETQYF
NA	17	NA	TRBJ2-5	TRBV7-2	TGTGCCAGCAGCTCCCTCCAGACGGGAGAAATGAGGGAGACCCAGTACTTC	CASSSLQTGEMRETQYF
NA	16	few	TRBJ2-1	TRBV5-5	TGTGCCAGCAGCTCAGGGGGGTTCTATGCCTACAATGAGCAGTTCTTC	CASSSGGFYAYNEQFF
NA	14	NA	TRBJ1-5	TRBV20-1	TGCAGTGCTAGTTCAAGGCAGGGAGGCCAGCCCCAGCATTTT	CSASSRQGGQPQHF
NA	15	NA	TRBJ1-2	TRBV15	TGTGCCACCAACACACAGGGTACAGGTGGCAGTGGCTACACCTTC	CATNTQGTGGSGYTF
NA	16	NA	TRBJ2-7	TRBV3-1	TGTGCCAGCAGCCAAGTCTTGCACACCTCCTCCTACGAGCAGTACTTC	CASSQVLHTSSYEQYF
NA	15	NA	TRBJ2-3	TRBV9	TGTGCCAGCAGCGTAGGCTCCGCGGGCACAGATACGCAGTATTTT	CASSVGSAGTDTQYF
NA	13	NA	TRBJ1-4	TRBV29-1	TGCAGCGTCATCGGGAGATATAATGAAAAACTGTTTTTT	CSVIGRYNEKLFF
NA	16	NA	TRBJ1-1	TRBV5-5	TGTGCCAGCAGCTTGCTCCCGCGCAGCATGAACACTGAAGCTTTCTTT	CASSLLPRSMNTEAFF
NA	14	NA	TRBJ2-5	TRBV9	TGTGCCAGCAGCGTAGGGAACAGCGAAGAGACCCAGTACTTC	CASSVGNSEETQYF
TRBD2	16	few	TRBJ2-5	TRBV5-1	TGCGCCAGCAGCCCCCGGACTAGCGGGTCACGCGTGGCCCAGTACTTC	CASSPRTSGSRVAQYF
TRBD2	17	NA	TRBJ2-7	TRBV5-1	TGCGCCAGCAGCTTGTTTGTTCTGAGCGGGAGTTCTTACGAGCAGTACTTC	CASSLFVLSGSSYEQYF
TRBD2	17	NA	TRBJ2-1	TRBV12-5	TGTGCTAGTGGTTTGGGAGAGCGGGGGGGCACATTTAGTGAGCAGTTCTTC	CASGLGERGGTFSEQFF
TRBD1	16	many	TRBJ2-6	TRBV10-3	TGTGCCATCAGTGGCGACAGGGTCTCTGGGGCCAACGTCCTGACTTTC	CAISGDRVSGANVLTF
TRBD1	16	few	TRBJ2-3	TRBV7-3	TGTGCCAGCAGCTTATCAGGGGGCCGGTCCAGGGATACGCAGTATTTT	CASSLSGGRSRDTQYF
TRBD1	14	NA	TRBJ2-3	TRBV7-9	TGTGCCAGCAGGCCAGACAGGGGGCCAGATACGCAGTATTTT	CASRPDRGPDTQYF
NA	14	NA	TRBJ1-6	TRBV5-1	TGCGCCAGCAGCTTGAGCCAGGAGCGATCACCCCTCCACTTT	CASSLSQERSPLHF
TRBD1	13	few	TRBJ2-1	TRBV6-1	TGTGCCAGCACGTTGGGACAGGGGGCGCACCGGTTCTTC	CASTLGQGAHRFF
NA	13	NA	TRBJ2-1	TRBV24-1	TGTGCCACCAGTGATTTGACGGTTACTGAGCAGTTCTTC	CATSDLTVTEQFF
NA	14	NA	TRBJ1-4	TRBV2	TGTGCCAGCAGAGAAGACAGGACGGACGAAAAACTGTTTTTT	CASREDRTDEKLFF
NA	15	NA	TRBJ2-1	TRBV7-3	TGTGCCAGCAGCTTCCGGGCCGGCCCCCCCAATGAGCAGTTCTTC	CASSFRAGPPNEQFF
NA	16	few	TRBJ2-7	TRBV18	TGTGCCAGCTCACCAGGAGATCAAGGGTACACCTACGAGCAGTACTTC	CASSPGDQGYTYEQYF
TRBD1	15	NA	TRBJ2-3	TRBV20-1	TGCAGTGCTAGCTCAGGGGGCGCAGGCACAGATACGCAGTATTTT	CSASSGGAGTDTQYF
NA	17	NA	TRBJ1-1	TRBV21-1	TGTGCCAGCAGCAAAGCCGGGACAGAGTCTGTGAACACTGAAGCTTTCTTT	CASSKAGTESVNTEAFF
TRBD2	16	few	TRBJ2-5	TRBV14	TGTGCCAGCAGCCAAGAAACTAGCGGGGACCAAGAGACCCAGTACTTC	CASSQETSGDQETQYF
TRBD2	16	once	TRBJ2-5	TRBV5-1	TGCGCCAGCAGCTCCGGGACTAGCGGTAACCAAGAGACCCAGTACTTC	CASSSGTSGNQETQYF
TRBD2	19	few	TRBJ2-5	TRBV6-2/TRBV6-3	TGTGCCAGCGAAAAAACCTCAGGACTAGCGGGAGGCCCTGTGGAGACCCAGTACTTC	CASEKTSGLAGGPVETQYF
NA	19	NA	TRBJ2-7	TRBV28	TGTGCCAGCAGCATCCTGGGACAGGGCAAGCGCGGGAGGCGATACGAGCAGTACTTC	CASSILGQGKRGRRYEQYF
NA	12	NA	TRBJ1-1	TRBV14	TGTGCCAGCAGCCCCTCACGGACAACAGCTTTCTTT	CASSPSRTTAFF
NA	15	few	TRBJ2-1	TRBV2	TGTGCCAGCATGAAGGCCCAGAGCTCGGGTAATGAGCAGTTCTTC	CASMKAQSSGNEQFF
TRBD2	16	NA	TRBJ2-3	TRBV28	TGTGCCAGCATTCCCTCCGGGACTAGCGGGAGAGATACGCAGTGTTTT	CASIPSGTSGRDTQCF
NA	13	few	TRBJ2-7	TRBV6-5	TGTGCCAGCAGGCAGGGTAGCCTTACCGAGCAGTACTTC	CASRQGSLTEQYF